This TCR beta chain appears in the sequencing data of a study of cytomegalovirus exposure and HLA in healthy donors (dated by TCRdb to between 2016 and 2019). In the study overall: In an earlier analysis of 450 to 750 of the donors, roughly 300 Gb of sequence data and some 120 million unique TCR beta sequences from about 180 million T cells were reported. A separate validation cohort of more than 100 different subjects was used in addition to the roughly 720-subject first cohort. Rather than drawing on any new phenotypic data, the later analysis identified candidate immune exposures from TCR beta sequences and the way those sequences occurred across donors. Using immunosequencing, the study profiled T cell repertoires from approximately 700 subjects and related those repertoires to cytomegalovirus serostatus. To predict cytomegalovirus infection status, the study brought together high-throughput TCR immunosequencing, statistical association of individual TCRs with disease status, and machine learning. A later genetic analysis took genome-wide SNP genotypes for about 65% of the 666 donors and used that subset as a discovery cohort. A later analysis re-examined previously published TCR beta repertoires from 500 to 700 donors and added high-resolution HLA genotyping to investigate patterns of TCR occurrence. The number of typed donors differed by locus: roughly 629-640 for A, B, C, DRB1 and DQB1; approximately 520 for DQA1; around 610 for DPA1; and some 470 for DPB1. Every discovery cohort repertoire had been produced on one sequencing platform. Four to six DR-DQ haplotypes were handled as single units for association and clustering, since linkage in the cohort was strong. An earlier analysis of 450 to 750 of the donors used high-throughput TCR beta sequencing to judge whether each TCR beta V gene segment behaved as functional or pseudogenic. Across roughly 420 genotyped donors of the cohort, an average of about 240,000 unique TCR beta nucleotide sequences per donor were sequenced, and roughly 20% of those sequences were non-productive. Donor age, sex, ethnicity and CMV serostatus were compiled together with the repertoire data. About 280 gigabases of sequencing data and approximately 91 million unique TCR sequences made up an early release that covered about 640 HLA-typed donors. The study aimed to test whether signatures of past pathogen exposure could be identified by cataloging public T cell receptors. Class I and class II HLA loci were covered by the typing at four-digit resolution. Among the roughly 390 genotyped donors, around 79% belonged to the genetic ancestry cluster associated with self-reported Caucasian donors.

Overall results and qualifications from the work: In the study, around 150 TCR beta chains were listed as associated with cytomegalovirus. In this cohort, only TCR beta chains were sequenced, and detectable features were limited by the absence of alpha or paired-chain data. According to the authors, the approach could potentially be generalized to other disease states and immunological phenotypes. When HLA alleles, especially DR and DQ, strongly co-occurred, attributing TCR associations to individual alleles was difficult. At a false discovery rate of 0.05, a later analysis linked some 17,000 TCR beta sequences to specific HLA alleles. In a later analysis, several top co-occurrence clusters were reported to appear linked to parvovirus B19, influenza, CMV and Epstein-Barr virus. In vitro tests confirmed that a few of the cytomegalovirus-associated TCR beta chains recognize cytomegalovirus antigens. Sequencing depth was assumed to be roughly uniform across donors in the presence/absence analyses, though that assumption may not hold. CMV serostatus was the only immune exposure information available for the cohort. The earlier analysis of approximately 540 of the donors excluded some 15 rarely observed V segments, including chromosome 9 orphons, because counts were too low. Compared with the roughly 670-donor mean, donors in an Asian-associated ancestry cluster had fewer N-insertions in productive TCRs, according to a later genetic analysis. In a later analysis, HLA-associated TCR beta chains showed more clonal expansion and lower generation probabilities than non-associated chains that were equally common. In a later analysis, the rate of TCR association differed among HLA loci, with DRB1 alleles having the most associated TCRs and HLA-C alleles having the fewest. Because some donors lacked HLA typing at each locus, the association tests relied only on the typed subset. V-gene and J-gene trimming of TCR beta chains was associated with a missense DCLRE1C variant in a later genetic analysis, and the association was replicated in an independent cohort. Correlated functional status among segregating V segments might be attributable to linkage disequilibrium, but an unknown experimental factor could not be ruled out. In an earlier analysis of around 600 of the donors, most TCR beta V segments appeared in productive rearrangements about 87% or about 30% of the time, broadly matching IMGT annotations. A cluster of highly shared sequence variants was judged likely to represent a technical artifact of the sequencing pipeline. Because the 87-base-pair reads could not distinguish some IMGT-functional V segments, including TRBV6-2 and TRBV6-3, those segments were excluded. A further reported finding was that TCR beta sequences accurately predicted the HLA-A and HLA-B alleles for most subjects in the first cohort. The classifier was reported to diagnose cytomegalovirus status with high specificity and sensitivity in both the original and validation cohorts. A later analysis found that most CMV-associated TCR beta chains appeared HLA-restricted, with HLA associations seemingly driven largely by CMV exposure. Most TCR sequences were observed very rarely across donors, whereas some public TCRs were present in many individuals.

Receptor amplification or capture employed the immunoSEQ multiplex PCR assay. For the multiplex PCR, a mixture combining 60 forward primers for TCR Vbeta segments and 13 reverse primers for TCR Jbeta segments was used. A multiplex PCR assay on genomic DNA amplified the CDR3 region of rearranged TCR beta genes. Amplified TCR beta libraries were sequenced as 87-base-pair reads on the Illumina HiSeq System. From the authors' description of their analysis: In a later analysis, 70 million to 95 million unique TCR beta chains were counted across the roughly 610 repertoires, and around 10 million of these chains were shared by at least two donors. To remove PCR and sequencing errors, raw reads were error-corrected and collapsed into unique sequences using a nearest-neighbor algorithm that merged closely related sequences. Alignment of CDR3 sequences to IMGT reference sequences was used to assign V, D and J gene segments. For a sequence to be retained, a match of at least six nucleotides was required to both a V gene segment and a J gene segment. Rearrangements were called productive when the CDR3 lacked stop codons and stayed in frame with V and J; all others were non-productive. CDR3 was defined according to IMGT convention as the region running from the second conserved V-encoded cysteine to the conserved J-encoded phenylalanine. In an earlier analysis of roughly 580 of the donors, sequences lacking an unambiguous match to a single V gene segment were excluded. An earlier analysis of several hundred of the donors classified V segments as functional when productive rearrangements were above 56.7% and as segregating when the standard deviation between donors was above 5%. A statistical classification framework was built for diagnosing cytomegalovirus status from the catalog of TCR beta chain sequences. In a later analysis, TCR nucleotide sequences were compared against IMGT/GENE-DB human TR gene sequences so that V and J genes could be assigned. A later analysis assigned CDR3 sequences and most-parsimonious VDJ recombination scenarios with the TCRdist pipeline. In a later analysis, each TCR beta chain was defined by its CDR3 amino acid sequence together with its V-gene family, and reads without a unique V-gene family were excluded. In a later analysis, some 600 highly shared, low-generation-probability nucleotide sequences were removed to address suspected cross-contamination and a sequencing artifact. In a later analysis, a clonal expansion index for each public chain was calculated from normalized within-repertoire ranks of inferred template counts. A later analysis computed generation probabilities with a VDJ recombination model fitted to out-of-frame rearrangements, and checked the results against IGoR. Hypergeometric tests were used in a later analysis to score TCR-TCR, TCR-HLA and TCR-CMV co-occurrence, with a repertoire-size bias correction applied to the TCR pairs. To estimate false discovery rates, a later analysis permuted the HLA or CMV assignments 20 times. In a later analysis, co-occurring TCRs were grouped using DBSCAN, with TCRdist sequence similarity added in when clustering inside HLA-allele-positive subsets. Repertoires with fewer than 30,000 or more than 120,000 public chains, plus five repertoires with anomalous nucleotide sharing, were excluded from co-occurrence clustering. Imported from immuneACCESS, the table was reduced by TCRdb to in-frame sequences with V and J called. These copies leave out some clones; in studies compared against another copy, an unresolved V gene accounts for under half, and the cause of the remainder is not known. The V and J calls and clone size come from that table; D and trimming were worked out from the DNA. The sample contains some 130,000 clones, around four fifths of them found a single time. Approximately 4.8% of the sample rests with the top ten.

A word on this clone: The specificity of this receptor is unknown. The input lacks base qualities; no much larger clone sits a single base away.

In total, roughly 670 healthy bone marrow donors made up the cohort. All cohort members were sampled while nominally healthy, although unrecorded immune exposures were likely present. CMV serostatus was recorded as positive for about 300 and negative for about 50% of the roughly 670 cohort members, whereas no CMV serostatus was recorded for the donor in question. A peripheral blood sample was collected from each donor, and TCR beta sequencing was performed on peripheral blood mononuclear cells. Genomic DNA was extracted from the blood cell samples with the Qiagen DNeasy Blood Extraction Kit. The CDR3 runs 17 amino acids, cysteine and phenylalanine included. Only CDR3 DNA is held: 51 bases, read in frame from base 1. The CDR1 and CDR2 encoded by the germline V gene are SGDLS and YYNGEE. V trim: 3 bases; J trim: 4 bases; unmatched bases: 12.

The sequenced sample consisted of PBMCs. The chain uses TRBV9 and TRBJ2-1; 8 of the junction bases match TRBD2. This TCR was sampled from a man aged 25-45 years in good health. Here is the DNA: TGTGCCAGCAGCGACCCCCGCGGGACTAGTCCTTACAATGAGCAGTTCTTC. Translation gives CASSDPRGTSPYNEQFF. The variable domain in full, with residues beyond the CDR3 obtained from the reference TRBV9 and TRBJ2-1 genes, is DSGVTQTPKHLITATGQRVTLRCSPRSGDLSVYWYQQSLDQGLQFLIQYYNGEERAKGNILERFSAQQFPDLHSELNLSSLELGDSALYFCASSDPRGTSPYNEQFFGPGTRLTVL.